Reported below is one T cell receptor beta chain. The target antigen is unknown. The CDR3 is made up of 17 amino acids. Assay: immunoSEQ multiplex PCR; the TCRdb copy retains only in-frame clones and omits some. Of 180,000 or so clones in the sample, roughly nine tenths are singletons; the top ten hold 1.6%. The data are from a study of T cell responses to AZD1222 COVID-19 vaccine. Overall study findings and caveats: Unmutated regions of variants are reportedly targeted by nearly half of spike-specific TCRs. Mapped onto spike, vaccine-associated CD4 TCRs spanned it and were dominant at 160-218 and 743-854. Researchers took repertoire samples only after the peak T cell response had come. At baseline, seropositivity was found in only a handful of AZD1222 recipients.

This TCR came from an adult in good health. The gene calls are TRBV21-1 and TRBJ2-2; TRBD1 is taken as the D call from the table, unchecked against the DNA. TRBV21-1 is designated a pseudogene. The sequencing used peripheral blood, collected on day 0 of AZD1222 vaccination. CDR3 in amino acids: CASSKVRTGADTGELFF. CDR3 nucleotide sequence: TGTGCCAGCAGCAAAGTGAGGACAGGGGCGGACACCGGGGAGCTGTTTTTT.